These 14 T cell receptor beta chains were sequenced from one sample in a study of response to subunit inactivated influenza vaccine. From the RT-PCR reads, TCRdb called clonotypes with MiXCR, one entry per CDR3 protein. The repertoire holds a few hundred thousand distinct CDR3 sequences, with about a fifth as singletons. The material was PBMCs from blood, obtained about 20 months after vaccination. The receptors originated from a man aged 45 to 70 who received an inactivated influenza vaccine.

The chain combines TRBV4-2 with TRBJ1-1; D not certain. The CDR3 runs 15 residues. The germline gives CDR1 LGHNA, CDR2 YNFKEQ. Between the trimmed V and J ends, which lost 0 bases and 3 bases, there was a span of 11 bases. The CDR3 region has the DNA TGTGCCAGCAGCCAAGATTCTTGGGCATACACTGAAGCTTTCTTT. Encoded protein: CASSQDSWAYTEAFF.

In its sample, this clonotype was seen a few times. The chain has TRBV28 and TRBJ2-7; 13 bases line up with TRBD2. The CDR3 runs to 16 residues. V dropped 7 bases and J dropped 1; count of bases not matched to a gene: 7. Germline V gives CDR1 MDHEN, CDR2 SYDVKM. The CDR3 sequence: CASNNPGLAGSYEQYF. CDR3 DNA sequence: TGTGCCAGCAATAACCCGGGACTAGCGGGGTCCTACGAGCAGTACTTC.

This clonotype was seen repeatedly, ten times or more. J is TRBJ1-1 and V is TRBV5-1; weak D call: TRBD1 (5 bases). The CDR3 is 14 residues long. The V and J ends lost 2 bases and 6 bases respectively, with 14 bases between them. In germline, CDR1 is SGHRS, CDR2 YFSETQ. The DNA of the CDR3 is TGCGCCAGCAGCTTCAGCCAGGGAGGTGCTGAAGCTTTCTTT. Translating it yields CASSFSQGGAEAFF.

There are a few counts of this clonotype. V is TRBV20-1 and J is TRBJ2-3; the match to TRBD2 covers 11 bases. Germline trimming cut 1 base from V and 2 bases from J; bases unmatched to any gene: 2. The CDR3 loop spans 15 amino acids. Germline V gives CDR1 DFQATT, CDR2 SNEGSKA (reference sequence). In DNA, the CDR3 is TGCAGTGCTAGAGGACTAGCGGGGCACACAGATACGCAGTATTTT. Translated, it gives CSARGLAGHTDTQYF.

The genes are TRBV7-8 and TRBJ2-1; 13 bases map to TRBD2. Germline V lookup: CDR1 SGHVS, CDR2 FQNEAQ. The CDR3 has 15 residues. J lost 4 bases, V lost 6 bases, and 3 bases had no gene match. The CDR3 spells CASRLLAGGYNEQFF. For the CDR3, the DNA is TGTGCCAGCAGGTTACTAGCGGGAGGGTACAATGAGCAGTTCTTC.

The gene calls are TRBV2 and TRBJ1-2; D not resolved. This CDR3 is 13 amino acids long. Trimming took 4 bases from V and 4 from J, leaving 10 bases between them. Germline loops: CDR1 SNHLY, CDR2 FYNNEI. The CDR3 DNA is TGTGCCAGCAGTGGGTGGTCGATCTATGGCTACACCTTC. Its translation is CASSGWSIYGYTF.

This clonotype was picked up many times. This chain connects TRBV7-9 to TRBJ1-1; 8 positions agree with TRBD1. This CDR3 has 15 amino acids. V lost 3 bases, J lost 5 bases, and 8 bases stayed unmatched. Germline CDR1 and CDR2: SEHNR and FQNEAQ (reference sequence). CDR3 residues: CASSLIRTGNTEAFF. CDR3 nucleotides: TGTGCCAGCAGCTTGATTAGGACAGGGAATACTGAAGCTTTCTTT.

The rearrangement links TRBV5-1 to TRBJ2-7, with D uncertain. Trimming cost V 5 bases and J 1 base, with 16 bases left between them. This CDR3 has 15 amino acids. Germline V lookup: CDR1 SGHRS, CDR2 YFSETQ. DNA of the CDR3: TGCGCCAGCAGGATAAGGGCAAGGGATTCCTACGAGCAGTACTTC. It yields the protein CASRIRARDSYEQYF. Full variable domain (remainder filled in from reference TRBV5-1 and TRBJ2-7): KAGVTQTPRYLIKTRGQQVTLSCSPISGHRSVSWYQQTPGQGLQFLFEYFSETQRNKGNFPGRFSGRQFSNSRSEMNVSTLELGDSALYLCASRIRARDSYEQYFGPGTRLTVT.

V gene TRBV12-3 or TRBV12-4 combines with J gene TRBJ2-3; D might be TRBD2 (8 bases). Deletions cut 5 bases from V and 6 bases from J, with 24 bases between. This CDR3 has 17 amino acids. This chain's CDR3 is CASSPGGAGVLPDTQYF. CDR3 nucleotide sequence: TGTGCCAGCAGTCCAGGGGGAGCGGGAGTATTACCGGATACGCAGTATTTT.

The chain couples TRBV7-8 to TRBJ1-4, with TRBD1 matching over 10 bases. Germline CDR1 SGHVS, CDR2 FQNEAQ. The CDR3 is made up of 14 amino acids. V trimming: 5 bases; J trimming: 8 bases; junction bases outside the gene matches: 5. The DNA of the CDR3 is TGTGCCAGCAGCCAGGGACAGGGGAACGAAAAACTGTTTTTT. Translating gives CASSQGQGNEKLFF.

The gene calls are TRBV20-1 and TRBJ1-2, with 10 bases matching TRBD1. The CDR3 covers 15 residues. The trim removed 3 bases at V and 2 bases at J, leaving 6 bases unmatched. The germline V gene encodes CDR1 DFQATT and CDR2 SNEGSKA (reference sequence). CDR3: CSASPRTGGNYGYTF. In DNA, the CDR3 is TGCAGTGCTAGCCCGCGGACAGGGGGGAACTATGGCTACACCTTC.

V is TRBV13 and J is TRBJ2-5; possibly TRBD2 for D (6 bases). There are 14 residues in the CDR3. V shed 6 bases and J shed 2 bases, with 13 bases lying between them. CDR1 PRHDT and CDR2 FYEKMQ come from the germline V gene (reference sequence). The CDR3 nucleotides are TGTGCCAGCAGTCACCGGGACTTACAAGAGACCCAGTACTTC. Protein product: CASSHRDLQETQYF.

This clonotype has a handful of counts. The genes are TRBV15 and TRBJ2-7; TRBD1 or TRBD2 may be the D gene (9 bases each). The CDR3 length is 16 residues. Trimming left V 0 bases short and J 7 bases short, with 19 bases between. From germline, CDR1 is LNHNV and CDR2 YYDKDF (reference sequence). CDR3 DNA sequence: TGTGCCACCAGCAGAGACTTCGCGGGAGGGACAGGGGAGCAGTACTTC. Translated, it gives CATSRDFAGGTGEQYF.

The V gene is TRBV7-3, the J gene TRBJ2-1, with TRBD2 matching over 10 bases. Per the germline V gene, CDR1 is SGHTA and CDR2 is FQGTGA. Unmatched junction bases numbered 13, after V lost 1 base and J lost 4 bases. This CDR3 spans 19 amino acids. Written as DNA, the CDR3 is TGTGCCAGCAGCTTAAGGTACGCTAGCGGGAGACCAACTTACAATGAGCAGTTCTTC. Protein sequence: CASSLRYASGRPTYNEQFF.